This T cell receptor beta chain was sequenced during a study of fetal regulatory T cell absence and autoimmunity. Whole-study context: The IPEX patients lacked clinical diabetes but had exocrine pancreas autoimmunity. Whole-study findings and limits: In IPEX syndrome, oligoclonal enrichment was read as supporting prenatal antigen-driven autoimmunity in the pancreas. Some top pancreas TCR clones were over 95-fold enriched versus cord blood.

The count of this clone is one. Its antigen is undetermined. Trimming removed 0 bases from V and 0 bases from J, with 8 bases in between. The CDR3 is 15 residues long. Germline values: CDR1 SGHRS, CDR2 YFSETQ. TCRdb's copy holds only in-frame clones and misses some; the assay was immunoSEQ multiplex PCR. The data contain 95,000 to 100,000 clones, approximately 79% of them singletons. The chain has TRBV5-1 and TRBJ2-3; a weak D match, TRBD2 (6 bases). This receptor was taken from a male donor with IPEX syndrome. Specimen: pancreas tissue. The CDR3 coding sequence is TGCGCCAGCAGCTTGGAGGCGGGGAGCACAGATACGCAGTATTTT. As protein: CASSLEAGSTDTQYF. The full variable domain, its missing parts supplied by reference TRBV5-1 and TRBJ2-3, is KAGVTQTPRYLIKTRGQQVTLSCSPISGHRSVSWYQQTPGQGLQFLFEYFSETQRNKGNFPGRFSGRQFSNSRSEMNVSTLELGDSALYLCASSLEAGSTDTQYFGPGTRLTVL.